This T cell receptor (beta chain) was observed in a study of neurological immune-mediated disorders. cDNA synthesis was performed by 5'RACE with 10-nucleotide random UMIs. From the 5' RACE reads, TCRdb called clonotypes with MiXCR, one entry per CDR3 protein. The profile shows 72,000 or so distinct CDR3 sequences, 17% of them singletons. This clonotype was observed at least ten times. J gave up 5 bases and V 6 bases, and 6 bases lay outside the gene matches. The germline CDR1 and CDR2 sequences are LNHDA and SQIVND (reference sequence). The CDR3 totals 15 residues. Input material: PBMCs. The TCR was taken from a woman aged 35 to 49 in good health. This sequence joins TRBV19 and TRBJ2-1, with 11 bases lining up with TRBD2. The CDR3 region has the DNA TGTGCCAGTAGCCTGACTAGCGGGGAAAACAATGAGCAGTTCTTC. It translates to CASSLTSGENNEQFF.